This is a list of T cell receptor beta chains from one sample in a study of T cells in Graves' hyperthyroidism and ophthalmopathy. In TCRdb, the multiplex PCR reads were re-called with MiXCR into one record per CDR3 protein. The table has approximately 420,000 distinct CDR3 sequences, approximately 14% seen once; the top ten hold 5.3%. What was sequenced was blood. The receptors come from a young woman with Graves' hyperthyroidism. The CDR3 runs from the conserved cysteine through the conserved F or W. Each record gives: J gene, D gene, clone size, V gene, CDR3 DNA, CDR3 protein. D genes are given only for firm matches. Only part of the rows carry a size: once, few, many, or a class if the clone is expanded.

>TRBJ1-2|NA|few|TRBV5-1
TGCGCCAGCAGCTTGGGAGGACAAGGGACGGGAGGCTACACCTTC
CASSLGGQGTGGYTF
>TRBJ1-2|TRBD1|NA|TRBV5-5
TGTGCCAGCAGCTTGGTGGTAGACAGGGAGGATGGCTACACCTTC
CASSLVVDREDGYTF
>TRBJ2-3|NA|few|TRBV18
TGTGCCAGCTCACCCCCGGCACAGACCACAGATACGCAGTATTTT
CASSPPAQTTDTQYF
>TRBJ2-1|NA|many|TRBV11-2
TGTGCCAGCAGCTTATTTTCAGGTCCCAGCCATGAGCAGTTCTTC
CASSLFSGPSHEQFF
>TRBJ1-1|NA|many|TRBV7-9
TGTGCCAGCAGCTTTAGCTTCAGGACACCCGACCCTGAAGCTTTCTTT
CASSFSFRTPDPEAFF
>TRBJ2-1|TRBD2|few|TRBV27
TGTGCCAGCAGTTTAGGGGCGGGAGGAACGTACAATGAGCAGTTCTTC
CASSLGAGGTYNEQFF
>TRBJ1-1|NA|many|TRBV27
TGTGCCAGCAGCCTTTACCCAGGTTTGAACACTGAAGCTTTCTTT
CASSLYPGLNTEAFF
>TRBJ2-1|TRBD1|many|TRBV27
TGTGCCAGCAGTTGGGGACAGTACAATGAGCAGTTCTTC
CASSWGQYNEQFF
>TRBJ1-4|NA|NA|TRBV20-1
TGCAGTGCACGGGACGGCGGAACAACTAATGAAAAACTGTTTTTT
CSARDGGTTNEKLFF
>TRBJ1-1|NA|many|TRBV18
TGTGCCAGCTCACCGAGGGGGATCAATGAAGCTTTCTTT
CASSPRGINEAFF
>TRBJ2-7|TRBD1|NA|TRBV5-1
TGCGCCAGCAGCACGGTAGGACAGGGGATGCGGGAGCAGTACTTC
CASSTVGQGMREQYF
>TRBJ2-1|NA|many|TRBV27
TGTGCCAGCAGTTTATCCCCTAGCACCAACAATGAGCAGTTCTTC
CASSLSPSTNNEQFF
>TRBJ2-1|TRBD2|few|TRBV10-3
TGTGCCATCAGCGGGGGGGCGAAATACAATGAGCAGTTCTTC
CAISGGAKYNEQFF
>TRBJ1-5|NA|many|TRBV2
TGTGCCAGCACTGTTCCCGATCAGCCCCAGCATTTT
CASTVPDQPQHF
>TRBJ2-7|TRBD1|few|TRBV6-4
TGTGCCAGCAGTTACCACCATCGGACAGGCGCCTACGAGCAGTACTTC
CASSYHHRTGAYEQYF
>TRBJ2-1|NA|NA|TRBV25-1
TGTGCCAGCAGACGGGCGGGGTCCTACAATGAGCAGTTCTTC
CASRRAGSYNEQFF
>TRBJ2-2|NA|few|TRBV30
TGTGCCTGCGACCGGCTTGGGCCGACCGGGGAGCTGTTTTTT
CACDRLGPTGELFF
>TRBJ2-1|NA|many|TRBV6-1
TGTGCCAGCAGTCGAACTCCTGAGAATGAGCAGTTCTTC
CASSRTPENEQFF
>TRBJ1-4|NA|many|TRBV3-1
TGTGCCAGCAGCCCAAGGGAGTGGCAAGGTGAAAAACTGTTTTTT
CASSPREWQGEKLFF